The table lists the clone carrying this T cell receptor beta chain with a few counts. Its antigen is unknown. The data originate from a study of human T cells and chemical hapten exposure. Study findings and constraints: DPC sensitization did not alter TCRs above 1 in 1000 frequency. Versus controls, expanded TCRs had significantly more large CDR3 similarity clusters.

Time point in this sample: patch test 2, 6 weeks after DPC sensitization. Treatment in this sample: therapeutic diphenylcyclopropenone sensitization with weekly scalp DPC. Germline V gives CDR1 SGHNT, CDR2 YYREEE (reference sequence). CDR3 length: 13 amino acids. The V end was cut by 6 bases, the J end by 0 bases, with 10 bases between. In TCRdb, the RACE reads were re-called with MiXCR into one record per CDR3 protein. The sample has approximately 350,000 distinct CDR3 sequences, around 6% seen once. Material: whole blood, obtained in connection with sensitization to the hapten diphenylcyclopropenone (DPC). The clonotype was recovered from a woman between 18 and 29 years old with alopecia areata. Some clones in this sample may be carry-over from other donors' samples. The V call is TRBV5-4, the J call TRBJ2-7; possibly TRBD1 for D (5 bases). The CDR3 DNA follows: TGTGCCAGCAAAGGGGCCAACTCCTACGAGCAGTACTTC. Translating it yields CASKGANSYEQYF.